One and the same sample provided the 18 T cell receptor beta chains below, sequenced in a study of regulatory T cells in long-lasting Graves disease. Time point here: newly diagnosed GD, antithyroid drugs for less than 3 months. RNA isolated from PBMCs was used to make the TCR library. Arm-PCR of CDR3 regions and iRepertoire HTBI primers were used to build TCR beta libraries. Using its own MiXCR run on the multiplex PCR reads, TCRdb lists one record per CDR3 protein. Altogether hundreds of thousands of distinct CDR3 sequences are present, over 15% being singletons, with the ten largest covering about 38%. The specimen comprised peripheral blood mononuclear cells (PBMCs), sampled at new diagnosis, from a patient treated with antithyroid drugs. The receptor source for this set is a female donor with Graves disease.

This clonotype was seen ten or more times. Here the CDR3 reads CATRPGGPDTQYF. In DNA form, the CDR3 reads TGTGCTACCCGACCGGGGGGCCCAGATACGCAGTATTTT. The chain has TRBV12-5 and TRBJ2-3, with D possibly TRBD2 on 7 matching bases. Trimming removed 10 bases from V and 4 bases from J, with 15 bases in between. Germline V gene sequence: CDR1 LGHNT, CDR2 FRNRAP. The CDR3 extends over 13 amino acids.

This clonotype was observed at least ten times. The rearrangement links TRBV2 to TRBJ1-6, with D perhaps TRBD1 (6 bases). V lost 10 bases and J lost 7, with 14 bases in between. Germline V gene sequence: CDR1 SNHLY, CDR2 FYNNEI. The CDR3 runs 13 residues. For the CDR3, the DNA is TGTGCCACCGTCGGGACACAGAATTCACCCCTCCACTTT. The encoded protein is CATVGTQNSPLHF.

This clonotype was observed a few times. The DNA of the CDR3 is TGTGCCAGCAGTAACGATTGGGGGGGGAATAGGGGAGCTTTCTTT. This gives the protein CASSNDWGGNRGAFF. The chain combines TRBV2 with TRBJ1-1; D is possibly TRBD1 (5 bases). This CDR3 has 15 residues. Germline assignment: CDR1 SNHLY and CDR2 FYNNEI. V shed 5 bases and J shed 10 bases, with 23 bases lying between them. The full variable domain, with the rest looked up from reference TRBV2 and TRBJ1-1, is EPEVTQTPSHQVTQMGQEVILRCVPISNHLYFYWYRQILGQKVEFLVSFYNNEISEKSEIFDDQFSVERPDGSNFTLKIRSTKLEDSAMYFCASSNDWGGNRGAFFGQGTRLTVV.

This clonotype was seen many times. V is TRBV28 and J is TRBJ2-7; 9 bases are shared with TRBD1. The CDR3 is 15 amino acids. Germline V gives CDR1 MDHEN, CDR2 SYDVKM. V trimming: 5 bases; J trimming: 5 bases; junction bases outside the gene matches: 10. DNA of the CDR3: TGTGCCAGCAGTCCACCGGGACAGGGTCTCGACGAGCAGTACTTC. It yields the protein CASSPPGQGLDEQYF. Complete variable domain (other parts from reference TRBV28 and TRBJ2-7): DVKVTQSSRYLVKRTGEKVFLECVQDMDHENMFWYRQDPGLGLRLIYFSYDVKMKEKGDIPEGYSVSREKKERFSLILESASTNQTSMYLCASSPPGQGLDEQYFGPGTRLTVT.

There are many counts of this clonotype. For the CDR3, the DNA is TGTGCCAGCAGTCTTGAAGGCGTGGATAATTCACCCCTCCACTTT. Protein: CASSLEGVDNSPLHF. The V call is TRBV27, the J call TRBJ1-6; unclear D gene. Germline loops: CDR1 MNHEY, CDR2 SMNVEV (reference sequence). This CDR3 region has 15 residues. V was cut by 5 bases and J by 5 bases, with 13 bases left in between.

This clonotype was detected many times. One junction end does not reproduce the germline sequence, and a read error may be involved. The chain combines TRBV11-3 with TRBJ2-7; TRBD1 matches 8 bases. The CDR3 covers 16 residues. Germline CDR1 reads SGHNT; CDR2 reads YENEEA. The CDR3 DNA is TGTGCCAGCAGCCTAGAGGCGTACAGGGGGGAGGACGAGCAGTACTTC. Translation: CASSLEAYRGEDEQYF.

This clonotype was seen a handful of times. The DNA of the CDR3 is TGCGCCAGCAGCCAATCGACAGGGGGCGTAAATTCACCCCTCCACTTT. Translated: CASSQSTGGVNSPLHF. V usage is TRBV4-1 and J usage is TRBJ1-6; 10 nucleotides align to TRBD1. The V and J ends lost 2 bases and 7 bases, in that order; junction bases with no gene match: 5. CDR3 length: 16 amino acids. The germline gives CDR1 MGHRA, CDR2 YSYEKL.

This clonotype has at least ten counts. The CDR3 spells CASSYSRYNEQFF. The CDR3 DNA reads as TGTGCCAGCAGTTACTCAAGGTACAATGAGCAGTTCTTC. This chain links TRBV6-5 with TRBJ2-1; no clear D gene. The CDR3 runs to 13 residues. Per germline, CDR1 MNHEY and CDR2 SVGAGI. V dropped 0 bases and J dropped 4 bases, with 4 bases sitting between them.

This chain connects TRBV15 to TRBJ2-1; possible D gene TRBD2, 5 bases. The CDR3 loop spans 15 amino acids. Between the trimmed V and J ends, which lost 0 bases and 0 bases, there was a span of 6 bases. Germline CDR1 is LNHNV and CDR2 is YYDKDF (reference sequence). The CDR3 region is CATSRERDSYNEQFF. CDR3 bases: TGTGCCACCAGCAGAGAACGGGACTCCTACAATGAGCAGTTCTTC.

This clonotype was detected a few times. The V and J genes are TRBV20-1 and TRBJ2-5; possibly TRBD1 for D (5 bases). Germline values: CDR1 DFQATT, CDR2 SNEGSKA (reference sequence). The CDR3 extends over 15 amino acids. Trimming stripped 1 base from V and 2 bases from J, with 14 bases between. In DNA form, the CDR3 reads TGCAGTGCTAGAGGGGGCAGCCCGAGACAAGAGACCCAGTACTTC. This codes for CSARGGSPRQETQYF.

Only a few counts were recorded for this clonotype. The genes are TRBV4-2 and TRBJ1-5; no firm D call. Between the trimmed V and J ends, which lost 2 bases and 0 bases, there was a span of 8 bases. The CDR3 length is 15 residues. CDR1 LGHNA and CDR2 YNFKEQ come from the germline V gene. The CDR3 loop reads CASSQTGYSNQPQHF. DNA for the CDR3: TGTGCCAGCAGCCAAACGGGGTATAGCAATCAGCCCCAGCATTTT.

The table lists this clonotype with many counts. The V and J genes are TRBV30 and TRBJ1-1; D is unresolved. The CDR3 contains 13 residues. V shed 0 bases and J shed 0 bases, with 5 bases lying between them. Germline-derived CDR1 and CDR2 are GTSNPN and SVGIG (reference sequence). The CDR3 region is CAWSVTVNTEAFF. Here the CDR3 DNA reads TGTGCCTGGAGTGTCACAGTGAACACTGAAGCTTTCTTT. Full variable domain (missing parts from reference TRBV30 and TRBJ1-1): SQTIHQWPATLVQPVGSPLSLECTVEGTSNPNLYWYRQAAGRGLQLLFYSVGIGQISSEVPQNLSASRPQDRQFILSSKKLLLSDSGFYLCAWSVTVNTEAFFGQGTRLTVV.

The chain carries TRBV2 and TRBJ2-5; no firm D call. The CDR3 sequence is 13 residues long. In germline, CDR1 is SNHLY, CDR2 FYNNEI. Trimming took 4 bases from V and 5 from J, leaving 11 bases between them. As DNA, the CDR3 is TGTGCCAGCAGTGGGGATGAAGGGGAGACCCAGTACTTC. Protein: CASSGDEGETQYF.

This clonotype was seen a handful of times. A junction boundary mismatches the germline segment, possibly from a read error. The chain couples TRBV18 to TRBJ1-5; D is undetermined. Germline assignment: CDR1 KGHSH and CDR2 LQKENI. This CDR3 contains 13 residues. The CDR3 region is CASSPSSTQPQHF. CDR3 DNA sequence: TGTGCCAGCTCACCAAGCAGCACTCAGCCCCAGCATTTT.

The chain uses TRBV11-3 and TRBJ1-1, with D perhaps matching TRBD1 (6 bases). With 1 base removed from V and 2 bases from J, the gap between germline ends came to 17 bases. Germline CDR1 reads SGHNT; CDR2 reads YENEEA. The CDR3 spans 17 residues. CDR3 region: CASSLGHGGLSNTEAFF. The CDR3 DNA follows: TGTGCCAGCAGCTTAGGGCATGGGGGCCTGAGTAACACTGAAGCTTTCTTT.

This clonotype was observed at least ten times. V is TRBV9 and J is TRBJ2-7; TRBD1 aligns across 8 bases. The CDR3 is made up of 14 amino acids. Germline CDR1 SGDLS, CDR2 YYNGEE. The V segment lost 3 bases and the J segment 1 base; nucleotides outside the gene matches: 3. This CDR3 is CASSEDRVSYEQYF. The CDR3 DNA reads TGTGCCAGCAGCGAGGACAGGGTATCCTACGAGCAGTACTTC.

This clonotype was picked up many times. This chain uses TRBV12-3 or TRBV12-4 with TRBJ1-2; TRBD1 might be the D (5 bases). V was trimmed by 6 bases and J by 3 bases, leaving 14 bases between them. This CDR3 region has 14 residues. CDR3 amino acids: CASSPGRGDYGYTF. DNA of the CDR3: TGTGCCAGCAGCCCCGGGAGGGGCGACTATGGCTACACCTTC.

This clonotype has just a few counts. This rearrangement joins TRBV11-3 to TRBJ2-7; D uncertain. Trimming stripped 1 base from V and 1 base from J, with 5 bases between. From germline, CDR1 is SGHNT and CDR2 YENEEA. CDR3 length equals 13 residues. DNA of the CDR3: TGTGCCAGCAGCTTAGTCCAGTCCTACGAGCAGTACTTC. It is translated as CASSLVQSYEQYF.